Here is one TCR beta chain with its context. Its specificity is not known. These data belong to a study of shared clonotypes between healthy human individuals. Study background: A donor's plate count was three for CD4 naive and three for CD4 memory; CD8 naive had two and CD8 memory one. Study-level findings and limits: Memory subsets generally showed lower estimated richness than naive subsets.

In the CD4+ fraction, cells were divided into CD45RA+ naive and CD45RA-negative memory subsets. Trimming stripped 6 bases from V and 4 bases from J, with 9 bases between. The CDR3 totals 11 residues. Germline V gene lookup returns CDR1 DFQATT and CDR2 SNEGSKA (reference sequence). The protocol was immunoSEQ multiplex PCR, while the TCRdb copy is restricted to in-frame clones and leaves out a portion. The data show around 340,000 clones, with about 70% seen just once and 8.5% to 12% held by the top ten. This TCR was sampled from a man aged 30-40 years in good health. The sequenced sample consisted of memory CD4+ T cells sorted from blood. The subset denotes: CD45RA-negative fraction. The chain carries TRBV20-1 and TRBJ2-5; maybe TRBD2 (6 bases). The CDR3 DNA is TGCAGTGCAGCGGGCCGAGAGACCCAGTACTTC. Its protein is CSAAGRETQYF.